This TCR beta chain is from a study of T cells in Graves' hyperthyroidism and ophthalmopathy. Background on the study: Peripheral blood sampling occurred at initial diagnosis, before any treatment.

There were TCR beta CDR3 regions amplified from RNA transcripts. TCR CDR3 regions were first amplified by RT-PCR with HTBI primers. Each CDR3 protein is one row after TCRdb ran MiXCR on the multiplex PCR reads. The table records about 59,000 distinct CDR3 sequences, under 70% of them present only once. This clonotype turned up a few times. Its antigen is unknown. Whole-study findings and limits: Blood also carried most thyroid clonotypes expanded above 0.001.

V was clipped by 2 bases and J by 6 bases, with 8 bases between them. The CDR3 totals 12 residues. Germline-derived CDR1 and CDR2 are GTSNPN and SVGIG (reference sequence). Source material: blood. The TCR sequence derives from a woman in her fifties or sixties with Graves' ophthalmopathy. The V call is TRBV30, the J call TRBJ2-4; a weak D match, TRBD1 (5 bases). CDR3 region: CAWSSQGNIQYF. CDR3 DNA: TGTGCCTGGAGTTCCCAGGGAAACATTCAGTACTTC. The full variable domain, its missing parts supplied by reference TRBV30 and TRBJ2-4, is SQTIHQWPATLVQPVGSPLSLECTVEGTSNPNLYWYRQAAGRGLQLLFYSVGIGQISSEVPQNLSASRPQDRQFILSSKKLLLSDSGFYLCAWSSQGNIQYFGAGTRLSVL.